The 5 T cell receptor beta chains below were found in one sample sequenced in a study of tumor-infiltrating lymphocytes in primary liver carcinoma. Total RNA (roughly 530 ng) served as template for TCR beta cDNA synthesis primed by a constant-region primer. TCR beta libraries came from three nested multiplex PCR rounds using slightly modified ARM-PCR. A C-beta reverse primer and TRBV1-TRBV30 forward primers served in each of the first two PCR rounds, at ten to eleven cycles apiece. TCRdb recomputed calls from the multiplex PCR reads with MiXCR, one row per CDR3 protein. The sample lists roughly 22,000 distinct CDR3 sequences, around 84% occurring once. Without any cell sorting, 20-30 mg of bulk tissue yielded co-extracted RNA and DNA. The sequenced sample was liver tumor tissue from sampling region 2. The subset is: tumor region T2, inferior pole. The receptors come from a woman aged 30 to 39 with primary liver carcinoma and hepatitis B virus infection.

This clonotype is medium-sized. The V and J genes are TRBV5-8 and TRBJ2-1; D unclear. The CDR3 sequence is 15 residues long. Germline CDR1 is SGHTS and CDR2 is YDEGEE. V lost 3 bases and J 0 bases, leaving 10 bases between the germline ends. The CDR3 reads CASSYGQSSYNEQFF. The CDR3 bases are TGTGCCAGCAGCTATGGTCAAAGCTCCTACAATGAGCAGTTCTTC. The whole variable domain, filled in from reference TRBV5-8 and TRBJ2-1, reads EAGVTQSPTHLIKTRGQQATLRCSPISGHTSVYWYQQALGLGLQFLLWYDEGEERNRGNFPPRFSGRQFPNYSSELNVNALELEDSALYLCASSYGQSSYNEQFFGPGTRLTVL.

This clonotype was observed once. The junction departs from germline at one end; a sequencing error may be responsible. The DNA for the CDR3 is TGTGCCAGCGGCTTGGCTTTGGGACCCGCAGCAGGAGGCACCGGGGAGCTGTTTTTT. Translated: CASGLALGPAAGGTGELFF. This chain links TRBV5-4 with TRBJ2-2; D possibly matches TRBD1 or TRBD2 (5 bases each). This CDR3 is built from 19 residues. Germline CDR1 and CDR2: SGHNT and YYREEE (reference sequence).

About this clonotype itself: Given the absence of the conserved phenylalanine or tryptophan at the CDR3 end, a read error is likely. The DNA is left out, because the CDR3 cannot be placed on it with certainty; the CDR3 is given as TCRdb lists it. The genes are TRBV6-4 and TRBJ2-5; TRBD1, the table's D call, lacks a check against the DNA. Germline V gene lookup returns CDR1 MRHNA and CDR2 SNTAGT. The CDR3 is 10 residues long, counting both termini. CDR3 sequence: CATSDPGRSS.

In regard to this clonotype: One end of the junction does not line up with germline, which may come from a read error. The rearrangement joins TRBV6-6 to TRBJ1-2; D not certain. Germline CDR1 is MNHNY and CDR2 is SVGAGI (reference sequence). This CDR3 is built from 13 residues. CDR3 sequence: CTSSLDTAYGYTF. The CDR3 bases are TGCACCAGCAGCCTCGACACAGCCTATGGCTACACCTTC.

Regarding this clonotype: One end of the junction is discordant with germline, which a read error may explain. The rearrangement joins TRBV11-3 to TRBJ2-1, with 14 positions matching TRBD2. The CDR3 covers 15 residues. Germline V lookup: CDR1 SGHNT, CDR2 YENEEA. CDR3: CASSRLAGGWYEPLF. DNA for the CDR3: TGTGCCAGCAGCCGACTAGCGGGGGGGTGGTATGAGCCGTTATTC.